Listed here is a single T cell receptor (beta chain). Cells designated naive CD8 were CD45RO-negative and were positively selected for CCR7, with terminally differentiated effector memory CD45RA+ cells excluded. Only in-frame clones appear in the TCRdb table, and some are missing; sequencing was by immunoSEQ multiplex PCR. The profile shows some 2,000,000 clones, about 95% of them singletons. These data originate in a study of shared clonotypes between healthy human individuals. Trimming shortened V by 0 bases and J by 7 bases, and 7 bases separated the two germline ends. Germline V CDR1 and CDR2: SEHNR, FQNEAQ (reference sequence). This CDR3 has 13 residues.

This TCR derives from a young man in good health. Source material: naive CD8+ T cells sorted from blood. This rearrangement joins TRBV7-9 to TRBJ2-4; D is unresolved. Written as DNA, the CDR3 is TGTGCCAGCAGCTTAGCGGTAGGGAACATTCAGTACTTC. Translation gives CASSLAVGNIQYF.